This passage covers 3 T cell receptor beta chains from one sample sequenced in a study of blood T cell repertoires in COVID-19. Using immunoSEQ multiplex PCR, the repertoire was profiled, and TCRdb retains in-frame clones only, with some absent. This sample has fewer than 200,000 clones, with approximately 85% found just once. Material: PBMCs or T cells enriched from blood (not recorded which). These receptors were taken from a woman in her late teens or twenties who had recovered from COVID-19.

A single count supports this clone. The genes are TRBV10-2 and TRBJ2-7; TRBD2 might be the D (6 bases). The germline gives CDR1 WSHSY, CDR2 SAAADI. The CDR3 covers 12 residues. V lost 6 bases, J lost 6 bases, and 12 bases lay in between. CDR3 DNA sequence: TGCGCCAGCAGGCGGGACTTAGGCGAGCAGTACTTC. It encodes CASRRDLGEQYF.

This clone was seen only a few times. The rearrangement uses TRBV12-2 and TRBJ1-2. TRBV12-2 is marked as a pseudogene. This CDR3 has 14 amino acids. The DNA of the CDR3 is TGTGCAAGTCGCTTATCCCGGGATCTAAGGCCCTACACCTTC. It codes for CASRLSRDLRPYTF.

V gene TRBV6-2 or TRBV6-3 combines with J gene TRBJ1-2, with D perhaps TRBD1 (6 bases). In germline, CDR1 is MNHEY, CDR2 SVGEGT. The length of the CDR3 is 13 residues. The V and J ends lost 6 bases and 5 bases respectively, with 13 bases between them. The CDR3 sequence: CASSPDRSYGYTF. The DNA of the CDR3 is TGTGCCAGCAGCCCCGACAGGAGTTATGGCTACACCTTC.